Listed here are 10 T cell receptor beta chains from one sample, sequenced in a study of CD8+ T cells in alopecia areata (dated by TCRdb to the late 2010s). In the paper's terms, the time point label means: 20 to 30 weeks on oral tofacitinib. The treatment or condition label here, explained by the study, means: oral pan-JAK inhibitor, 5-10 mg twice daily. The library was prepared using the immunoSEQ multiplex PCR assay. To provide template for TCR sequencing, every sample had RNA extracted and reverse transcribed into cDNA. This is the immuneACCESS table as TCRdb keeps it, with only in-frame sequences that have V and J called. A part of the clones is gone; compared with another copy, unresolved V genes explain less than half, and the rest is unexplained. This sample has 190,000 or so clones in its table, and 58% of those were observed once. The biggest ten clones account for 4.5% to 6% of the sample.

The source was CD4+ T cells sorted from blood, collected at week 24, from a patient treated with tofacitinib. The source of these receptors is a human donor with alopecia areata.

This rearrangement joins TRBV5-1 to TRBJ2-5, with TRBD1 as a possible D gene (6 bases). Germline CDR1 reads SGHRS; CDR2 reads YFSETQ. The CDR3 sequence is 16 residues long. V lost 0 bases to trimming and J lost 1 base, with 13 bases between them. The CDR3 DNA reads TGCGCCAGCAGCTTGGCCCAGGGGCCCACCCAAGAGACCCAGTACTTC. Translated: CASSLAQGPTQETQYF.

This clone occurred a few times. The rearrangement joins TRBV2 to TRBJ2-2, with a tentative D call TRBD1 (6 bases). CDR3 length: 14 amino acids. Trimming took off 7 bases at V and 2 bases at J, with 11 bases between the two ends. Germline V gene data show CDR1 as SNHLY and CDR2 as FYNNEI. The chain's CDR3 is CASKGHLNTGELFF. As DNA, the CDR3 is TGTGCCAGCAAGGGACATTTAAACACCGGGGAGCTGTTTTTT. Full variable domain (remainder filled in from reference TRBV2 and TRBJ2-2): EPEVTQTPSHQVTQMGQEVILRCVPISNHLYFYWYRQILGQKVEFLVSFYNNEISEKSEIFDDQFSVERPDGSNFTLKIRSTKLEDSAMYFCASKGHLNTGELFFGEGSRLTVL.

The chain couples TRBV5-1 to TRBJ1-2; D is possibly TRBD1 (5 bases). V was clipped by 3 bases and J by 4 bases, with 16 bases between them. The CDR3 runs 15 residues. Germline values: CDR1 SGHRS, CDR2 YFSETQ. In nucleotides, the CDR3 is TGCGCCAGCAGCTCCCTCACAGGAGGGGCCTATGGCTACACCTTC. This translates into CASSSLTGGAYGYTF.

The chain uses TRBV7-8 and TRBJ2-3; maybe TRBD1 (6 bases). Germline CDR1 and CDR2: SGHVS and FQNEAQ. With 4 bases removed from V and 4 bases from J, the gap between germline ends came to 18 bases. The CDR3 covers 16 residues. Here the CDR3 reads CASSSSTGLMADTQYF. The CDR3 DNA sequence: TGTGCCAGCAGCTCTTCGACAGGCCTGATGGCAGATACGCAGTATTTT.

J is TRBJ2-3 and V is TRBV29-1; 10 bases are shared with TRBD1. V dropped 4 bases and J dropped 5; count of bases not matched to a gene: 6. Germline CDR1 and CDR2: SQVTM and ANQGSEA. This CDR3 is 14 amino acids long. CDR3: CSVARDRGLDTQYF. DNA for the CDR3: TGCAGCGTTGCACGGGACAGGGGCCTAGATACGCAGTATTTT.

The chain has TRBV9 and TRBJ1-1; 7 nucleotides align to TRBD1. The CDR3 has 15 amino acids. Per germline, CDR1 SGDLS and CDR2 YYNGEE. V dropped 3 bases and J dropped 6; count of bases not matched to a gene: 11. The CDR3 DNA reads TGTGCCAGCAGCGCCCTGTTGACAGGGTTCCCTGAAGCTTTCTTT. It encodes CASSALLTGFPEAFF.

V gene TRBV30 combines with J gene TRBJ1-2; possibly TRBD1 for D (5 bases). The V end was cut by 4 bases, the J end by 3 bases, with 12 bases between. The CDR3 is 13 amino acids. Germline CDR1 GTSNPN, CDR2 SVGIG (reference sequence). The CDR3 spells CAWTRQGHYGYTF. CDR3 DNA sequence: TGTGCCTGGACGAGGCAGGGACACTATGGCTACACCTTC. The full variable domain, rest sourced from reference TRBV30 and TRBJ1-2, is SQTIHQWPATLVQPVGSPLSLECTVEGTSNPNLYWYRQAAGRGLQLLFYSVGIGQISSEVPQNLSASRPQDRQFILSSKKLLLSDSGFYLCAWTRQGHYGYTFGSGTRLTVV.

V is TRBV27 and J is TRBJ1-5, with no clear D. The length of the CDR3 is 12 residues. Germline V gene data show CDR1 as MNHEY and CDR2 as SMNVEV (reference sequence). V dropped 4 bases and J dropped 11 bases, with 12 bases sitting between them. CDR3 in DNA: TGTGCCAGCAGTTCACCGGGATTGGCCCAGCATTTT. As protein: CASSSPGLAQHF.

This clone was found a few times. The rearrangement joins TRBV29-1 to TRBJ1-1; no clear D gene. This CDR3 has 11 residues. V dropped 4 bases and J dropped 2 bases, with 5 bases sitting between them. Germline CDR1 and CDR2: SQVTM and ANQGSEA. CDR3 protein: CSVVSNTEAFF. The DNA for the CDR3 is TGCAGCGTTGTCAGTAACACTGAAGCTTTCTTT.

The rearrangement uses TRBV10-3 and TRBJ2-7, with 9 bases identical to TRBD1. Losses at the gene ends were 10 bases for V and 4 bases for J; bases not matched to a gene: 5. This CDR3 region has 12 residues. CDR1 and CDR2 (germline): ENHRY, SYGVKD. The DNA of the CDR3 is TGTGCCACCCGGGACAGGGAATACGAGCAGTACTTC. Translation gives CATRDREYEQYF.